These 19 T cell receptor beta chains came from one sample sequenced in a study of cytomegalovirus exposure and HLA in healthy donors. Both 60 Vbeta primers and 13 Jbeta primers went into the PCR. Clones were sequenced by immunoSEQ multiplex PCR, and TCRdb holds only the in-frame ones, with some missing. The sample has under 100,000 clones; 65% to 80% are singletons. Material for sequencing was PBMCs. Receptors originate from a man aged 35 to 55 in good health and CMV-seronegative.

V usage is TRBV10-3 and J usage is TRBJ1-6; 7 nucleotides agree with TRBD1. Per germline, CDR1 ENHRY and CDR2 SYGVKD. V shed 8 bases, J shed 10 bases, and the junction held 8 bases outside the gene matches. CDR3 length equals 13 residues. CDR3 coding DNA: TGTGCCATCGGGACAGCTAGCACCTCACCCCTCCACTTT. Its protein is CAIGTASTSPLHF.

Points on this clone: This specimen includes other DNA sequences encoding the same CDR3. The chain has TRBV4-3 and TRBJ2-1, with a weak D call TRBD2 (6 bases). Germline assignment: CDR1 LGHNA and CDR2 YSLEER. The CDR3 has 14 residues. V lost 0 bases and J 6 bases, leaving 9 bases between the germline ends. CDR3: CASSQELAVNEQFF. The CDR3 DNA reads as TGCGCCAGCAGCCAAGAACTAGCAGTCAATGAGCAGTTCTTC.

This clone was observed a handful of times. The genes are TRBV9 and TRBJ2-2, with 8 bases fitting TRBD2. The V gene's germline CDR1 is SGDLS and CDR2 YYNGEE. The CDR3 length is 16 residues. Trimming took 4 bases from V and 10 from J; bases not matched to a gene: 15. CDR3 protein: CASSSWRAGAPEELFF. Here the CDR3 DNA reads TGTGCCAGCAGCTCCTGGCGAGCGGGGGCCCCGGAGGAGCTGTTTTTT.

This rearrangement joins TRBV15 to TRBJ1-3; D is possibly TRBD1 (5 bases). In germline, CDR1 is LNHNV, CDR2 YYDKDF (reference sequence). V lost 3 bases to trimming and J lost 8 bases, with 14 bases between them. CDR3 size: 14 residues. CDR3 sequence reads: CATSSREAGDTIYF. CDR3 coding DNA: TGTGCCACCAGCAGTCGAGAGGCGGGGGACACCATATATTTT.

Concerning this clone itself: One junction end disagrees with the germline gene, perhaps due to a read error. V gene TRBV7-9 combines with J gene TRBJ2-7, with D possibly TRBD2 on 7 matching bases. The CDR3 covers 9 residues. Germline assignment: CDR1 SEHNR and CDR2 FQNEAQ (reference sequence). The CDR3 protein is CASRGGGCF. CDR3 nucleotide sequence: TGTGCCAGCAGAGGGGGGGGCTGCTTC.

This chain connects TRBV7-9 to TRBJ1-3, with D hard to call. The V gene lost 6 bases and the J gene lost 4 bases, with 16 bases spanning the gap. From germline, CDR1 is SEHNR and CDR2 FQNEAQ (reference sequence). This CDR3 contains 15 residues. The CDR3 nucleotides read TGTGCCAGCAGACCGATGGGCCAGCAAGGAAACACCATATATTTT. Its translation is CASRPMGQQGNTIYF.

The chain recombines TRBV7-9 with TRBJ1-1, with no clear D. This CDR3 is 12 amino acids long. Per germline, CDR1 SEHNR and CDR2 FQNEAQ (reference sequence). Trimming left V 3 bases short and J 4 bases short, with 6 bases between. CDR3 nucleotide sequence: TGTGCCAGCAGCTTCCAATTCACTGAAGCTTTCTTT. It yields the protein CASSFQFTEAFF.

The V gene is TRBV6-6, the J gene TRBJ2-7; D is perhaps TRBD1 (5 bases). The CDR3 totals 15 residues. Germline V gene sequence: CDR1 MNHNY, CDR2 SVGAGI (reference sequence). Trimming removed 8 bases from V and 2 bases from J, with 19 bases in between. The CDR3 is CASLPRTGATYEQYF. CDR3 coding DNA: TGTGCCAGCCTCCCGAGAACAGGCGCCACCTACGAGCAGTACTTC.

V gene TRBV7-2 combines with J gene TRBJ2-1, with a possible D match to TRBD2 (5 bases). The V end was cut by 4 bases, the J end by 9 bases, with 16 bases between. Germline CDR1 and CDR2: SGHTA and FQGNSA. The CDR3 has 14 amino acids. This CDR3 reads CASSSSTSAAEQFF. The CDR3 DNA is TGTGCCAGCAGCTCATCGACCTCAGCGGCTGAGCAGTTCTTC.

This chain joins TRBV6-5 and TRBJ1-2; 10 nucleotides align to TRBD1. Germline V gives CDR1 MNHEY, CDR2 SVGAGI. The V and J ends lost 6 bases and 8 bases, in that order; junction bases with no gene match: 9. This CDR3 is built from 14 residues. The chain's CDR3 is CASRPGQGVGGYTF. Written as DNA, the CDR3 is TGTGCCAGCAGGCCTGGACAGGGGGTGGGAGGCTACACCTTC.

The chain combines TRBV11-3 with TRBJ2-2, with 15 bases fitting TRBD2. This CDR3 spans 17 amino acids. Germline CDR1 reads SGHNT; CDR2 reads YENEEA. V lost 4 bases, J lost 5 bases, and 5 bases stayed unmatched. CDR3 amino acids: CASSSGLAGGQTGELFF. In DNA, the CDR3 is TGTGCCAGCAGCTCCGGACTAGCGGGGGGGCAAACCGGGGAGCTGTTTTTT.

J is TRBJ2-2 and V is TRBV6-5, with a weak D call TRBD2 (6 bases). CDR1 and CDR2 from the germline V gene are MNHEY and SVGAGI. The V end lost 6 bases, the J end lost 3 bases, and 14 bases lay between the germline ends. This CDR3 is 15 amino acids long. CDR3 nucleotides: TGTGCCAGCAGCGTCCGGGAGTTCGACACCGGGGAGCTGTTTTTT. Amino acid sequence: CASSVREFDTGELFF.

This chain connects TRBV18 to TRBJ1-4; the D is unclear. Looked up from germline, CDR1 is KGHSH and CDR2 is LQKENI. CDR3 length: 15 residues. Trimming stripped 5 bases from V and 0 bases from J, with 10 bases between. CDR3: CASSERHATNEKLFF. The CDR3 region has the DNA TGTGCCAGCTCAGAGCGGCATGCAACTAATGAAAAACTGTTTTTT.

This clone was seen more than once but under ten times. V and J are TRBV6-5 and TRBJ1-1; 10 positions agree with TRBD1. Trimming cost V 0 bases and J 3 bases; bases outside gene matches: 1. The CDR3 sequence is 15 residues long. CDR1 is MNHEY and CDR2 is SVGAGI in the germline V gene. The CDR3 is CASSYSTGGYTEAFF. The CDR3 bases are TGTGCCAGCAGTTACTCGACAGGGGGCTACACTGAAGCTTTCTTT.

This rearrangement joins TRBV2 to TRBJ1-2; possible D gene TRBD1, 6 bases. Trimming shortened V by 10 bases and J by 4 bases, and 19 bases separated the two germline ends. The CDR3 consists of 14 residues. Germline CDR1 and CDR2: SNHLY and FYNNEI. The CDR3 spells CAITDSQRFYGYTF. The CDR3 region has the DNA TGTGCCATCACGGACAGCCAACGATTCTATGGCTACACCTTC. Filled out from reference TRBV2 and TRBJ1-2, the complete variable domain reads EPEVTQTPSHQVTQMGQEVILRCVPISNHLYFYWYRQILGQKVEFLVSFYNNEISEKSEIFDDQFSVERPDGSNFTLKIRSTKLEDSAMYFCAITDSQRFYGYTFGSGTRLTVV.

The chain couples TRBV10-3 to TRBJ1-1; no clear D. Trimming shortened V by 10 bases and J by 2 bases, and 14 bases separated the two germline ends. Germline CDR1 reads ENHRY; CDR2 reads SYGVKD. This CDR3 has 13 amino acids. The CDR3: CATGLSFNTEAFF. In nucleotides, the CDR3 is TGTGCCACTGGACTGAGCTTTAACACTGAAGCTTTCTTT.

The rearrangement links TRBV2 to TRBJ1-5; 9 bases match TRBD1. The CDR3 is 14 amino acids. V lost 6 bases and J lost 6; bases outside the gene matches: 6. Germline values: CDR1 SNHLY, CDR2 FYNNEI. The CDR3 DNA reads as TGTGCCAGCAGGACCGGGACAGGGTTTCAGCCCCAGCATTTT. Protein: CASRTGTGFQPQHF.

The chain combines TRBV2 with TRBJ2-7; TRBD1 agrees at 10 bases. V was pared by 6 bases and J by 2 bases, with 7 bases of the junction left unmatched. The CDR3 is made up of 15 amino acids. Germline CDR1 reads SNHLY; CDR2 reads FYNNEI. This CDR3 reads CASSVDRGFTYEQYF. For the CDR3, the DNA is TGTGCCAGCAGCGTGGACAGGGGGTTTACCTACGAGCAGTACTTC.

In its sample, this clone was seen once. The chain combines TRBV25-1 with TRBJ2-7; TRBD2 aligns across 9 bases. The V gene's germline CDR1 is MGHDK and CDR2 SYGVNS. The V gene end was trimmed by 7 bases and the J gene end by 7 bases; junction bases not matched to a gene: 11. CDR3 size: 14 residues. In DNA, the CDR3 is TGTGCCAGCACCCCCGCGGGGGGGCGTCGGGAGCAGTACTTC. It yields the protein CASTPAGGRREQYF.